This T cell receptor (beta chain) derives from a study of blood T cell repertoires in COVID-19. Profiled with immunoSEQ multiplex PCR; TCRdb holds only in-frame clones, not every one. The sample includes under 95,000 clones, around nine tenths seen only once; the top ten take 5% to 6.5%. CDR1 and CDR2 from the germline V gene are LGHDT and YNNKEL (reference sequence). Trimming cost V 4 bases and J 2 bases, with 16 bases left between them. This CDR3 is 16 amino acids long. The chain employs TRBV3-1 (or the pseudogene TRBV3-2) and TRBJ2-3; possible D gene TRBD2, 6 bases. Sequencing was performed on peripheral blood. The sequence was obtained from a man aged 55 to 69 with acute or convalescent COVID-19. This CDR3 is CASSLGVGGFTDTQYF. CDR3 DNA: TGTGCCAGCAGCCTGGGGGTGGGGGGTTTCACAGATACGCAGTATTTT.